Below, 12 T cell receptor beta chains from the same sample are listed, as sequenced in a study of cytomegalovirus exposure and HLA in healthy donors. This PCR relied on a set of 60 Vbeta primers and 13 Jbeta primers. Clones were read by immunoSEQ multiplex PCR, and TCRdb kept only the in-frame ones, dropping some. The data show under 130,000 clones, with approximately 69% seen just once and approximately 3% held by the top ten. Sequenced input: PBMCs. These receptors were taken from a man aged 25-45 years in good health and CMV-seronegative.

In DNA form, the CDR3 reads TGTGCCAGCAGTCCCCGGGCCGGGACAGGCCGCACAGATACGCAGTATTTT. Translating it yields CASSPRAGTGRTDTQYF. This chain uses TRBV28 with TRBJ2-3; 8 nucleotides agree with TRBD1. Germline CDR1 reads MDHEN; CDR2 reads SYDVKM. The V segment lost 5 bases and the J segment 1 base; nucleotides outside the gene matches: 11. This CDR3 comprises 17 residues.

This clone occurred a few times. CDR3 in amino acids: CASSPGGDHRATNYGYTF. DNA for the CDR3: TGTGCCAGCAGCCCGGGGGGGGATCACAGGGCAACTAACTATGGCTACACCTTC. The V call is TRBV7-3, the J call TRBJ1-2; D perhaps matches TRBD1 (6 bases). The germline gives CDR1 SGHTA, CDR2 FQGTGA. Trimming pared 5 bases from V and 0 bases from J, leaving 22 bases between. The CDR3 has 18 residues.

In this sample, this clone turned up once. CDR3 protein: CASSERGYSYNEQFF. CDR3 sequence (DNA): TGTGCCAGCAGTGAGCGGGGGTACTCCTACAATGAGCAGTTCTTC. The V call is TRBV6-4, the J call TRBJ2-1; 7 positions agree with TRBD2. The V segment lost 3 bases and the J segment 0 bases; nucleotides outside the gene matches: 2. In germline, CDR1 is MRHNA, CDR2 SNTAGT. This CDR3 is 15 amino acids long.

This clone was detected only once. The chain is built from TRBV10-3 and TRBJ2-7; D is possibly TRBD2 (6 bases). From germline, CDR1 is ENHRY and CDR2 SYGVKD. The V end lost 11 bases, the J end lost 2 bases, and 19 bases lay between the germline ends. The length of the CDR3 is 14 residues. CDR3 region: CAAASGDFAYEQYF. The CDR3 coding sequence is TGTGCCGCCGCCTCGGGGGACTTTGCCTACGAGCAGTACTTC.

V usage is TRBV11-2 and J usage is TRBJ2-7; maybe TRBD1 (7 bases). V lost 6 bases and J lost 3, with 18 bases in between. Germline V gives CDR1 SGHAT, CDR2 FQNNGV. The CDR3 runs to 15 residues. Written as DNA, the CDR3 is TGTGCCAGCAGTTTAACCAGGGGGGAGAGCTACGAGCAGTACTTC. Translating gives CASSLTRGESYEQYF.

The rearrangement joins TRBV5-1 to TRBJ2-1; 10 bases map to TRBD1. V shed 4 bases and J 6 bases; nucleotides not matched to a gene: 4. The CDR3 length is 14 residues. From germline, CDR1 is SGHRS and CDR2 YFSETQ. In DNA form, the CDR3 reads TGCGCCAGCAGCCCGGGACAGGGGACCAATGAGCAGTTCTTC. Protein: CASSPGQGTNEQFF.

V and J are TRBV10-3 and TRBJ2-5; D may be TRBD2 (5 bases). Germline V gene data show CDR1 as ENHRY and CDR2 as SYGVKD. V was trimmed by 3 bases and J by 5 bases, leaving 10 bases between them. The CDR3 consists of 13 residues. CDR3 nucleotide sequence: TGTGCCATCAGTGAACCGGGAACGGAGACCCAGTACTTC. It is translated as CAISEPGTETQYF.

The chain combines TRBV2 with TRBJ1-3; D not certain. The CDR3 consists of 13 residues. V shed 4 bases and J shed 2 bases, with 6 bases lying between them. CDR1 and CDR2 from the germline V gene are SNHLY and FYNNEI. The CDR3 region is CASSGGPGNTIYF. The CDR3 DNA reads TGTGCCAGCAGTGGCGGGCCTGGAAACACCATATATTTT. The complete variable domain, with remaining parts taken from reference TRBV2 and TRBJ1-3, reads EPEVTQTPSHQVTQMGQEVILRCVPISNHLYFYWYRQILGQKVEFLVSFYNNEISEKSEIFDDQFSVERPDGSNFTLKIRSTKLEDSAMYFCASSGGPGNTIYFGEGSWLTVV.

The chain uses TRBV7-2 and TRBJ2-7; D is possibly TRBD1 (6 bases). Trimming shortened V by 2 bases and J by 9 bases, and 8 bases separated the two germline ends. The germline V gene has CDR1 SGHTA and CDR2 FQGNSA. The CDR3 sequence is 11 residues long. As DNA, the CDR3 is TGTGCCAGCAGCTTAATGGGGGCGCAGTACTTC. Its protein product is CASSLMGAQYF.

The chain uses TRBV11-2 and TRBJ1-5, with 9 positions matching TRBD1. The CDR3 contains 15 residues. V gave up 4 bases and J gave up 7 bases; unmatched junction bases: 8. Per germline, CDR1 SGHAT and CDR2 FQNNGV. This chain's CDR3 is CASSSDRGDSQPQHF. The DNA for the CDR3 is TGTGCCAGCAGCTCCGACAGGGGGGATAGCCAGCCCCAGCATTTT.

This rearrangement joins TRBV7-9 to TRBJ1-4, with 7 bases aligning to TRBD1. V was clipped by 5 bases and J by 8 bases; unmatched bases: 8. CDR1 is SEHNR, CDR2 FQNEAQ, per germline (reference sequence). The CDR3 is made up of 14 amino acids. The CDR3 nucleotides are TGTGCCAGCAGCAAGGACAGGCTTGGGGAAAAACTGTTTTTT. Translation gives CASSKDRLGEKLFF.

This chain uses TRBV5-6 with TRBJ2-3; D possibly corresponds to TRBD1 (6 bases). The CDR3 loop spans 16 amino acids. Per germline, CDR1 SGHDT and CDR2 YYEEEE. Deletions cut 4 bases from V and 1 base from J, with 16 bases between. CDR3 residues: CASSGPWTDRTDTQYF. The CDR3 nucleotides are TGTGCCAGCAGCGGACCCTGGACAGATCGCACAGATACGCAGTATTTT.